This note documents a single TCR beta chain sequence. Its antigen is as yet unknown. Method: immunoSEQ multiplex PCR; TCRdb's copy keeps in-frame clones and lacks some. The data contain several thousand clones, under 95% of them singletons. These data come from a study of STAT3 mutations in large granular lymphocyte leukemia. General observations from the study: Every T-LGLL patient had at least one immunodominant TCRbeta clonotype.

The V and J ends lost 7 bases and 1 base respectively, with 13 bases between them. This CDR3 is built from 14 residues. Germline CDR1 SGHDN, CDR2 FVKESK. Material: peripheral blood mononuclear cells. The genes are TRBV14 and TRBJ1-1; D is unresolved. This sequence originates from a man between 60 and 70 years old with T-cell large granular lymphocyte leukemia. Some clones in this sample may be carry-over from other donors' samples. This chain's CDR3 is CASTAWTGNTEAFF. The CDR3 DNA sequence: TGTGCCAGCACCGCATGGACGGGGAACACTGAAGCTTTCTTT.